The sequence of this T cell receptor (beta chain) was determined in a study of blood T cell repertoires in COVID-19 (dated by TCRdb to about 2020). Describing the broader study: Samples covering the acute and convalescent phases of COVID-19 were provided by collaborators in the United States, Italy and Spain. The prospective study material was composed of cDNA or gDNA derived from T cells, B-cell-depleted T cells, or PBMCs. A freely available public database, intended as a resource for researchers studying the immune response to SARS-CoV-2, is where the repertoires were released. Samples were obtained from the ongoing ImmuneRACE study (first 160 participants) and from over 1,000 subjects provided by 6 global collaborators. Subjects who had been exposed to COVID-19, were actively infected with it, or had recovered from it provided the deeply sampled blood TCRbeta repertoires that made up the dataset. Where HLA class I and class II types were available, the types were taken from metadata supplied by the sample provider, not from assay-based typing. A de-identified subject ID, COVID-19 status, age in years and sex were almost always included in the sample metadata. General conclusions and limits of the study: The quantity of clinical and demographic metadata differed by source and by participant and was supplied without curation.

Cut back by 4 bases and 7 bases, the V and J ends lie 8 bases apart. The CDR3 spans 12 residues, from the cysteine through the phenylalanine. Just CDR3 DNA is preserved here, 36 bases in frame from base 1. The germline V gene (reference sequence) supplies CDR1 SEHNR and CDR2 FQNEAQ. A second Seattle source provided samples from volunteer blood donors who had recovered from COVID-19. Whole blood was collected in K2EDTA tubes by collaborating institutions according to the institutions' own protocols. Collaborator samples were shipped for TCRbeta analysis as frozen whole blood, isolated PBMCs, or DNA extracted from either sample type. TCRbeta CDR3 regions were amplified from genomic DNA using the immunoSEQ Assay, a bias-controlled multiplex PCR. Per the authors' processing: The number of nucleated cells in each sample was estimated from the amplification of reference gene primers within the assay. To quantify the absolute abundance of each unique TCRbeta CDR3 rearrangement, sequence reads were collapsed and filtered. For each sample, productive Simpson clonality was calculated as the square root of Simpson's diversity index over productive rearrangements. The table comes from immuneACCESS by way of TCRdb, which keeps in-frame sequences with V and J called. Part of the clones is missing from these tables; in studies checked, under half for an unresolved V gene and the rest for unknown reasons. That table furnishes V, J and clone size, whereas the DNA furnished D and trimming. This sample holds a few hundred thousand clones; around 83% were observed only once. The top ten hold roughly 1.4% of the sample.

In the case of this clone: Its specific antigen is unknown. The sample holds no much larger clone one base away, and base qualities are not on file.

The TCR was taken from a middle-aged woman who had recovered from COVID-19. The chain is made from TRBV7-9 and TRBJ1-5, with the D segment identity uncertain. The source material was peripheral blood. The base sequence is TGTGCCAGCAGCTCCACAGTGCAGCCCCAGCATTTT. Its translation is CASSSTVQPQHF.